The present T cell receptor (beta chain) was sequenced within a study of T cells after yellow fever vaccination. Whole-study results and caveats: Contaminants from the bulk population, in the form of abundant clonotypes, could be found in FACS-sorted repertoires.

The TCR cDNA carried a universal primer site and UMIs from 5'RACE template switching. TCRdb analysed the 5' RACE reads with MiXCR anew, one entry per CDR3 protein. The table has 500,000 to 650,000 distinct CDR3 sequences, around an eighth seen once; the top ten hold around 14%. In the case of this clonotype: Its matching antigen is unknown.

CDR1 is DFQATT and CDR2 is SNEGSKA in the germline V gene (reference sequence). Trimming took off 2 bases at V and 3 bases at J, with 16 bases between the two ends. The CDR3 is 15 residues long. Sequenced material: PBMCs, taken on the day of the yellow fever booster vaccination. The receptor's source is a man aged 30 to 39 who received the YFV17D yellow fever vaccine. The V gene is TRBV20-1, the J gene TRBJ1-2; TRBD1 might be the D (6 bases). CDR3 in DNA: TGCAGTGCTAGATCTTCCCCGGACAGACACTATGGCTACACCTTC. It codes for CSARSSPDRHYGYTF.